This note documents a single TCR beta chain sequence. Here immunoSEQ multiplex PCR was the method, and the copy in TCRdb shows in-frame clones only, minus some. The table records some 110,000 clones, about 93% of them present only once. The sample originates from a study of control samples from healthy donors and cancer patients. This CDR3 spans 15 amino acids. V was clipped by 2 bases and J by 2 bases; unmatched bases: 5. CDR1 is LGHNA and CDR2 is YNFKEQ in the germline V gene. The receptor was isolated from a man aged 25 to 45 in good health. This rearrangement joins TRBV4-2 to TRBJ2-5; 7 bases fit TRBD1. The sequenced sample consisted of blood. The CDR3 region has the DNA TGTGCCAGCAGCCAACCGGGACAGAGACAAGAGACCCAGTACTTC. This codes for CASSQPGQRQETQYF.